These 21 T cell receptor beta chains share one sample of origin, sequenced in a study of blood T cell repertoires in COVID-19. Sequenced by immunoSEQ multiplex PCR; TCRdb stores in-frame clones only, minus some. This sample carries about 140,000 clones, 77% of them seen once, and the ten largest clones take approximately 9%. Input material: peripheral blood. These TCRs come from a woman aged 50 to 60 with active or convalescent COVID-19.

This clone came up once. V is TRBV28 and J is TRBJ2-5, with 9 bases fitting TRBD2. The length of the CDR3 is 16 residues. Looked up from germline, CDR1 is MDHEN and CDR2 is SYDVKM. V was pared by 5 bases and J by 1 base, with 8 bases of the junction left unmatched. The DNA for the CDR3 is TGTGCCAGCAGTGGTAGCGCTAGCGGGGCCCAAGAGACCCAGTACTTC. This translates into CASSGSASGAQETQYF.

The CDR3 region is CASSPPLDRSSSNQPQHF. The CDR3, as DNA: TGTGCCAGCAGCCCCCCGTTGGACAGGTCGAGTAGCAATCAGCCCCAGCATTTT. This chain connects TRBV21-1 to TRBJ1-5; TRBD1, the table's D call, lacks a check against the DNA. TRBV21-1 is noted as a pseudogene. This CDR3 comprises 18 residues.

This sequence joins TRBV11-1 and TRBJ2-5; TRBD2 agrees at 7 bases. V lost 3 bases and J lost 5; bases outside the gene matches: 12. The CDR3 runs to 16 residues. CDR1 SGHAT and CDR2 FQDESV come from the germline V gene (reference sequence). For the CDR3, the DNA is TGTGCCAGCAGCTTCTCCCCCGAGGGAGGGAGGGAGACCCAGTACTTC. It translates to CASSFSPEGGRETQYF. Supplemented by reference TRBV11-1 and TRBJ2-5, the full variable domain reads EAEVAQSPRYKITEKSQAVAFWCDPISGHATLYWYRQILGQGPELLVQFQDESVVDDSQLPKDRFSAERLKGVDSTLKIQPAELGDSAMYLCASSFSPEGGRETQYFGPGTRLLVL.

Only one count was recorded for this clone. This chain connects TRBV9 to TRBJ2-1; D possibly corresponds to TRBD2 (6 bases). This CDR3 spans 15 amino acids. Germline CDR1 reads SGDLS; CDR2 reads YYNGEE. Trimming stripped 0 bases from V and 4 bases from J, with 11 bases between. CDR3 sequence reads: CASSVGAGVYNEQFF. The CDR3 nucleotides are TGTGCCAGCAGCGTAGGAGCGGGTGTTTACAATGAGCAGTTCTTC.

The V gene is TRBV30, the J gene TRBJ1-3, with unresolved D. The CDR3 loop spans 13 amino acids. V was shortened by 4 bases and J by 0 bases, with 7 bases between the two germline ends. CDR1 and CDR2 from the germline V gene are GTSNPN and SVGIG (reference sequence). CDR3 coding DNA: TGTGCCTGGACTTTTATCTCTGGAAACACCATATATTTT. Its translation is CAWTFISGNTIYF.

The chain uses TRBV30 and TRBJ2-1; 7 bases match TRBD2. The CDR3 is made up of 16 amino acids. Trimming at V came to 4 bases and at J to 1 base, leaving 10 bases not matched to a gene. Germline CDR1 reads GTSNPN; CDR2 reads SVGIG (reference sequence). As DNA, the CDR3 is TGTGCCTGGACCCCCTCCGAAGCGGGATCCTACAATGAGCAGTTCTTC. Translating gives CAWTPSEAGSYNEQFF.

This chain joins TRBV4-2 and TRBJ2-3; 10 bases fit TRBD2. Germline CDR1 LGHNA, CDR2 YNFKEQ. The V gene end was trimmed by 0 bases and the J gene end by 5 bases; junction bases not matched to a gene: 8. This CDR3 is 17 amino acids long. The CDR3 sequence is CASSQDRSGGARDTQYF. The CDR3 bases are TGTGCCAGCAGCCAAGATCGGAGCGGGGGGGCCAGAGATACGCAGTATTTT.

This clone was observed a few times. This chain links TRBV7-2 with TRBJ2-7; TRBD2 matches at 8 bases. Germline trimming cut 1 base from V and 4 bases from J; bases unmatched to any gene: 6. The CDR3 is 15 residues long. Germline lookup yields CDR1 SGHTA and CDR2 FQGNSA. The CDR3 spells CASSLEAGGVYEQYF. The CDR3, as DNA: TGTGCCAGCAGCTTAGAGGCGGGGGGTGTTTACGAGCAGTACTTC.

The genes are TRBV4-3 and TRBJ2-3; 8 nucleotides align to TRBD2. V dropped 1 base and J dropped 3; count of bases not matched to a gene: 6. Germline V CDR1 and CDR2: LGHNA, YSLEER. The CDR3 is 16 amino acids. Here the CDR3 DNA reads TGCGCCAGCAGCCAAGTACCCGGGGGGGGGACAGATACGCAGTATTTT. Its protein product is CASSQVPGGGTDTQYF.

The chain joins TRBV28 to TRBJ2-5; a possible D gene is TRBD1 (5 bases). This CDR3 region has 14 residues. V was clipped by 5 bases and J by 5 bases, with 15 bases between them. From germline, CDR1 is MDHEN and CDR2 SYDVKM. The CDR3 region has the DNA TGTGCCAGCAGTCTGGGGCTAGGGATGGAGACCCAGTACTTC. This sequence encodes CASSLGLGMETQYF.

The chain links TRBV5-1 to TRBJ2-1; 9 bases agree with TRBD2. With 5 bases clipped from V and 0 bases from J, the junction kept 6 bases outside the gene matches. This CDR3 has 16 residues. The V gene's germline CDR1 is SGHRS and CDR2 YFSETQ. The CDR3 here is CASRKTSGSSYNEQFF. CDR3 nucleotide sequence: TGCGCCAGCAGGAAGACTAGCGGAAGCTCCTACAATGAGCAGTTCTTC.

The chain carries TRBV27 and TRBJ2-3; a weak D match, TRBD2 (5 bases). Germline V gives CDR1 MNHEY, CDR2 SMNVEV (reference sequence). Trimming shortened V by 8 bases and J by 8 bases, and 17 bases separated the two germline ends. The CDR3 contains 13 residues. The CDR3 sequence: CASQFGSGGTQYF. CDR3 DNA sequence: TGTGCCAGCCAATTCGGATCAGGAGGTACGCAGTATTTT.

The rearrangement links TRBV19 to TRBJ1-5; no reliable D call. Germline V gene sequence: CDR1 LNHDA, CDR2 SQIVND (reference sequence). This CDR3 spans 12 amino acids. With 5 bases removed from V and 4 bases from J, the gap between germline ends came to 6 bases. In DNA form, the CDR3 reads TGTGCCAGTAGTGCAGAAAATCAGCCCCAGCATTTT. This sequence encodes CASSAENQPQHF.

The chain employs TRBV19 and TRBJ1-3; 7 bases are a match to TRBD1. This CDR3 has 16 residues. Trimming took 4 bases from V and 0 from J; bases not matched to a gene: 6. In germline, CDR1 is LNHDA, CDR2 SQIVND (reference sequence). CDR3 coding DNA: TGTGCCAGTAGTACGCGACAGGGCGGCTCTGGAAACACCATATATTTT. Translated, it gives CASSTRQGGSGNTIYF.

This clone was counted a single time. The genes are TRBV12-3 or TRBV12-4 and TRBJ2-7; tentative D call: TRBD2 (6 bases). V lost 8 bases to trimming and J lost 5 bases, with 10 bases between them. The CDR3 spans 11 residues. CDR3 in amino acids: CASRGFDEQYF. The CDR3 nucleotides are TGTGCCAGCCGGGGGTTCGACGAGCAGTACTTC.

The V and J genes are TRBV7-2 and TRBJ1-1; D may be TRBD1 (5 bases). Trimming stripped 0 bases from V and 4 bases from J, with 12 bases between. This CDR3 has 15 amino acids. Germline CDR1 and CDR2: SGHTA and FQGNSA. CDR3 region: CASSLASGRITEAFF. The DNA for the CDR3 is TGTGCCAGCAGCTTAGCGTCAGGGCGGATCACTGAAGCTTTCTTT.

V and J are TRBV6-6 and TRBJ2-3, with TRBD1 identical over 7 bases. Germline V CDR1 and CDR2: MNHNY, SVGAGI (reference sequence). J was trimmed by 3 bases and V by 7 bases; bases with no gene match: 7. The CDR3 consists of 14 residues. The CDR3 region is CASNDREVTDTQYF. The CDR3, as DNA: TGTGCCAGCAACGACAGGGAAGTAACAGATACGCAGTATTTT.

The chain couples TRBV7-6 to TRBJ2-1; 9 positions agree with TRBD2. Germline CDR1 and CDR2: SGHVS and FNYEAQ. Trimming took 7 bases from V and 7 from J; bases not matched to a gene: 8. The CDR3 spans 14 residues. The CDR3 region is CASTSGKGGNEQFF. The CDR3 DNA is TGTGCCAGCACTAGCGGGAAAGGGGGGAATGAGCAGTTCTTC.

Only a few counts were recorded for this clone. V is TRBV19 and J is TRBJ2-1; TRBD1 is a possible D gene (6 bases). Germline loops: CDR1 LNHDA, CDR2 SQIVND (reference sequence). The CDR3 is 14 residues long. Trimming left V 7 bases short and J 5 bases short, with 15 bases between. Written as DNA, the CDR3 is TGTGCCAGTACCCGGACCCAGGGGAACAATGAGCAGTTCTTC. It specifies CASTRTQGNNEQFF.

V gene TRBV5-1 combines with J gene TRBJ1-2; 7 nucleotides line up with TRBD1. This CDR3 region has 15 residues. Per germline, CDR1 SGHRS and CDR2 YFSETQ. The trim removed 5 bases at V and 6 bases at J, leaving 13 bases unmatched. The CDR3 loop is CASRYSMQGDDGYTF. In DNA form, the CDR3 reads TGCGCCAGCAGGTATTCTATGCAGGGGGATGATGGCTACACCTTC.

This clone came up a few times. The CDR3, as DNA: TGTGCCAGCAGCTTGGCGGGGGAGCCGGGAAACACCATATATTTT. Amino acids: CASSLAGEPGNTIYF. The chain combines TRBV5-6 with TRBJ1-3; possible D gene TRBD1, 5 bases. The germline V and J ends were trimmed by 0 bases and 4 bases, with 11 bases remaining between them. Germline V gene data show CDR1 as SGHDT and CDR2 as YYEEEE. The CDR3 totals 15 residues.